The clone carrying this T cell receptor (beta chain) has a handful of counts. The source of the sample is a study of T cell changes during pregnancy in multiple sclerosis. Data came from immunoSEQ multiplex PCR; TCRdb stores just in-frame clones and leaves some out. The sample records tens of thousands of clones, approximately 92% being singletons. The CDR3 is made up of 13 amino acids. The V gene's germline CDR1 is ENHRY and CDR2 SYGVKD. Trimming shortened V by 6 bases and J by 8 bases, and 16 bases separated the two germline ends. J is TRBJ1-2 and V is TRBV10-3; possibly TRBD1 for D (5 bases). Sample: peripheral blood, taken in the third trimester of pregnancy. The sequence was obtained from a female donor in good health, enrolled as a control in a pregnancy study. This CDR3 is CAISPDDRAGYTF. The CDR3, as DNA: TGTGCCATCAGCCCGGATGACAGAGCCGGCTACACCTTC.